Detailed here is one T cell receptor beta chain. The data were taken from a study of blood T cell repertoires in COVID-19. Turning to the study itself: Sources were T cells, B-cell-depleted T cells, or PBMCs; the material itself was cDNA or gDNA.

As processed by the authors: Researchers report that nucleated cell counts were estimated from reference gene primer amplification. Assay: immunoSEQ multiplex PCR; the TCRdb copy retains only in-frame clones and omits some. From that table come the V and J calls and clone size; the DNA was used to work out D and trimming. This table holds roughly 200,000 clones, 84% found once. The source material was peripheral blood. The source is a human donor in a cohort sampled during active COVID-19.

CDR3 DNA sequence: TGCGCCAGCAGCCCGTCAGGAAATAGCAATCAGCCCCAGCATTTT. This sequence encodes CASSPSGNSNQPQHF. V and J are TRBV5-1 and TRBJ1-5; D is unclear. This CDR3 has 15 residues. V was trimmed by 4 bases and J by 0 bases, leaving 11 bases between them. Germline loops: CDR1 SGHRS, CDR2 YFSETQ.